These 20 T cell receptor beta chains originate from one sample sequenced in a study of cytomegalovirus exposure and HLA in healthy donors. In the PCR, 60 Vbeta and 13 Jbeta primers were used. Generated by immunoSEQ multiplex PCR, the TCRdb table keeps only in-frame clones and is missing some. The table records about 200,000 clones, 70% of them present only once. The sample taken for sequencing was PBMCs. The receptors were sampled from a man aged 35 to 55 in good health and CMV-seropositive.

In its sample, this clone was seen a few times. V usage is TRBV11-2 and J usage is TRBJ2-3, with 7 bases matching TRBD2. The CDR3 runs 14 residues. Germline V CDR1 and CDR2: SGHAT, FQNNGV. The V gene end was trimmed by 2 bases and the J gene end by 2 bases; junction bases not matched to a gene: 1. The CDR3 DNA reads as TGTGCCAGCAGCTTAACTAGCGCCACAGATACGCAGTATTTT. Its translation is CASSLTSATDTQYF.

In nucleotides, the CDR3 is TGTGCCAGTCGGGACAGGAAAAACTCACCCCTCCACTTT. Protein product: CASRDRKNSPLHF. The chain couples TRBV19 to TRBJ1-6, with TRBD1 matching over 8 bases. The length of the CDR3 is 13 residues. After removal of 8 bases from V and 10 bases from J, the junction contained 7 bases not matched to a gene. Germline values: CDR1 LNHDA, CDR2 SQIVND (reference sequence).

This clone was picked up a small number of times. The chain links TRBV5-4 to TRBJ2-3; the match to TRBD1 covers 9 bases. Germline CDR1 is SGHNT and CDR2 is YYREEE (reference sequence). The length of the CDR3 is 18 residues. Trimming took 4 bases from V and 4 from J; bases not matched to a gene: 16. CDR3 residues: CASSPTVQGALAADTQYF. The CDR3 nucleotides are TGTGCCAGCAGCCCGACGGTACAGGGGGCTCTAGCTGCAGATACGCAGTATTTT.

There are a few counts of this clone. Here the CDR3 DNA reads TGTGCCAGCAGTCCCCGGTTCATCTCCTACGAGCAGTACTTC. Protein sequence: CASSPRFISYEQYF. This chain connects TRBV5-6 to TRBJ2-7; the D is unclear. Germline V gene sequence: CDR1 SGHDT, CDR2 YYEEEE. The V end was cut by 5 bases, the J end by 0 bases, with 12 bases between. CDR3 length: 14 amino acids.

There are a few counts of this clone. The V and J genes are TRBV19 and TRBJ2-7; perhaps TRBD1 as D (6 bases). Germline assignment: CDR1 LNHDA and CDR2 SQIVND (reference sequence). CDR3 length: 12 amino acids. The V end lost 9 bases, the J end lost 6 bases, and 15 bases lay between the germline ends. CDR3 sequence reads: CASSGTLGEQYF. The CDR3, as DNA: TGTGCCAGCTCCGGGACACTTGGCGAGCAGTACTTC.

This clone was picked up a small number of times. CDR3: CASSAGRAGSPEAFF. The CDR3 nucleotides are TGTGCCAGCAGCGCCGGGAGGGCGGGAAGCCCTGAAGCTTTCTTT. J is TRBJ1-1 and V is TRBV28, with D unclear. Germline CDR1 is MDHEN and CDR2 is SYDVKM. The length of the CDR3 is 15 residues. With 6 bases removed from V and 6 bases from J, the gap between germline ends came to 20 bases. Combining the CDR3 with reference TRBV28 and TRBJ1-1 gives the whole variable domain DVKVTQSSRYLVKRTGEKVFLECVQDMDHENMFWYRQDPGLGLRLIYFSYDVKMKEKGDIPEGYSVSREKKERFSLILESASTNQTSMYLCASSAGRAGSPEAFFGQGTRLTVV.

V usage is TRBV19 and J usage is TRBJ1-1; D not resolved. Trimming took off 11 bases at V and 1 base at J, with 23 bases between the two ends. The length of the CDR3 is 16 residues. Germline CDR1 is LNHDA and CDR2 is SQIVND (reference sequence). This chain's CDR3 is CASGGRGKKWNTEAFF. The CDR3 nucleotides read TGTGCCTCGGGAGGACGCGGTAAGAAATGGAACACTGAAGCTTTCTTT.

This clone was counted once. This sequence joins TRBV2 and TRBJ2-7; tentatively, D is TRBD1 (5 bases). Deletions cut 6 bases from V and 2 bases from J, with 17 bases between. Germline V gene data show CDR1 as SNHLY and CDR2 as FYNNEI. The CDR3 totals 15 residues. CDR3 in DNA: TGTGCCAGCAGGCAGGGTGCGGTACCCACCTACGAGCAGTACTTC. This sequence encodes CASRQGAVPTYEQYF.

V and J are TRBV4-2 and TRBJ2-5, with TRBD2 matching 8 bases. The end of the DNA is better explained by TRBJ2-7, so the J call may be wrong. Looked up from germline, CDR1 is LGHNA and CDR2 is YNFKEQ. This CDR3 has 17 residues. The CDR3: CASSQEGGRGGSYEQYF. CDR3 in DNA: TGTGCCAGCAGCCAAGAGGGAGGACGGGGGGGCAGCTACGAGCAGTACTTC.

V and J are TRBV6-5 and TRBJ2-2; D may be TRBD1 (6 bases). V was shortened by 6 bases and J by 4 bases, with 9 bases between the two germline ends. CDR3 length: 13 amino acids. The germline V gene has CDR1 MNHEY and CDR2 SVGAGI. CDR3 nucleotides: TGTGCCAGCAGCAGGGGTCCCACCGGGGAGCTGTTTTTT. It encodes CASSRGPTGELFF.

This clone showed up just a few times. DNA for the CDR3: TGTGCCAGCAGCGACCGTAGGCCGACGGGGGGCTATGGCTACACCTTC. Encoded protein: CASSDRRPTGGYGYTF. The chain joins TRBV5-8 to TRBJ1-2; D may be TRBD1 (5 bases). The germline CDR1 and CDR2 sequences are SGHTS and YDEGEE. The CDR3 length is 16 residues. Trimming cost V 4 bases and J 4 bases, with 20 bases left between them.

The V and J genes are TRBV6-1 and TRBJ2-4; possible D gene TRBD2, 7 bases. Per the germline V gene, CDR1 is MNHNS and CDR2 is SASEGT. The V gene lost 0 bases and the J gene lost 9 bases, with 27 bases spanning the gap. CDR3 length: 19 amino acids. The CDR3 DNA is TGTGCCAGCAGTGAAGCGGACCTGAGGGCATTTCGGGGGGCGGTCATTCAGTACTTC. Translation gives CASSEADLRAFRGAVIQYF.

This clone was seen just once. Compared with germline, one end of the junction differs, possibly owing to a read error. The chain couples TRBV7-9 to TRBJ2-7; no reliable D call. The CDR3 has 13 amino acids. Germline loops: CDR1 SEHNR, CDR2 FQNEAQ (reference sequence). The CDR3 sequence is CSSSLAPGHEQYF. CDR3 coding DNA: TGTTCCAGCAGCTTAGCTCCTGGCCACGAGCAGTACTTC.

This rearrangement joins TRBV6-7 to TRBJ2-1, with no clear D. TRBV6-7 is an ORF, and what it does is uncertain. V lost 7 bases, J lost 5 bases, and 12 bases lay in between. The length of the CDR3 is 13 residues. The DNA of the CDR3 is TGTGCCAGCACTCCAACTAAAGACAATGAGCAGTTCTTC. Amino acids: CASTPTKDNEQFF.

About this clone: Its ends do not fully match the called genes, so a read error is possible. Other DNA sequences within the sample encode an identical CDR3. The chain combines TRBV2 with TRBJ2-7, with TRBD1 matching over 7 bases. Germline lookup yields CDR1 SNHLY and CDR2 FYNNEI. The CDR3 is made up of 14 amino acids. The CDR3: CASNTGTATMKQYF. CDR3 nucleotides: TGTGCCAGCAATACCGGGACAGCGACTATGAAGCAGTATTTC.

This rearrangement joins TRBV4-1 to TRBJ2-7; 11 nucleotides line up with TRBD2. CDR3 length equals 18 residues. Trimming at V came to 4 bases and at J to 0 bases, leaving 11 bases not matched to a gene. From germline, CDR1 is MGHRA and CDR2 YSYEKL. CDR3 DNA sequence: TGCGCCAGCAGCCCAAGTCATCTAGCGGGGGGTTCCTCCTACGAGCAGTACTTC. As protein: CASSPSHLAGGSSYEQYF.

This chain joins TRBV6-1 and TRBJ2-2, with 16 bases that match TRBD2. Germline assignment: CDR1 MNHNS and CDR2 SASEGT. V lost 4 bases, J lost 6 bases, and 8 bases stayed unmatched. This CDR3 region has 18 residues. The CDR3 bases are TGTGCCAGCAGTGCTCCGGGACTAGCGGGGGGGATCGCCGGGGAGCTGTTTTTT. Translation gives CASSAPGLAGGIAGELFF.

This chain joins TRBV6-6 and TRBJ2-1; D possibly corresponds to TRBD1 (5 bases). Between the trimmed V and J ends, which lost 4 bases and 7 bases, there was a span of 11 bases. This CDR3 has 13 amino acids. Per the germline V gene, CDR1 is MNHNY and CDR2 is SVGAGI (reference sequence). Here the CDR3 reads CASSFRVSNEQFF. The CDR3 DNA is TGTGCCAGCAGTTTCAGGGTCTCTAATGAGCAGTTCTTC.

The chain uses TRBV5-6 and TRBJ1-2; D possibly corresponds to TRBD1 (5 bases). The CDR3 contains 16 residues. Germline CDR1 is SGHDT and CDR2 is YYEEEE. V was clipped by 1 base and J by 7 bases, with 20 bases between them. The CDR3 DNA follows: TGTGCCAGCAGCTTGTCTCTGTCTCGCCGTAGGGGTGGCTACACCTTC. This sequence encodes CASSLSLSRRRGGYTF. Looking up the rest from reference TRBV5-6 and TRBJ1-2 gives the full variable domain: DAGVTQSPTHLIKTRGQQVTLRCSPKSGHDTVSWYQQALGQGPQFIFQYYEEEERQRGNFPDRFSGHQFPNYSSELNVNALLLGDSALYLCASSLSLSRRRGGYTFGSGTRLTVV.

Comments on this clone: Just one base apart from a much larger clone, this may be a read error. This rearrangement joins TRBV6-5 to TRBJ2-3, with D possibly being TRBD2 (5 bases). CDR1 is MNHEY and CDR2 is SVGAGI in the germline V gene. Trimming shortened V by 4 bases and J by 0 bases, and 5 bases separated the two germline ends. This CDR3 has 13 residues. The CDR3 spells CASSWTSTDTQYF. In DNA form, the CDR3 reads TGTGCCAGCAGTTGGACTAGCACAGATACGCAGTATTTT.